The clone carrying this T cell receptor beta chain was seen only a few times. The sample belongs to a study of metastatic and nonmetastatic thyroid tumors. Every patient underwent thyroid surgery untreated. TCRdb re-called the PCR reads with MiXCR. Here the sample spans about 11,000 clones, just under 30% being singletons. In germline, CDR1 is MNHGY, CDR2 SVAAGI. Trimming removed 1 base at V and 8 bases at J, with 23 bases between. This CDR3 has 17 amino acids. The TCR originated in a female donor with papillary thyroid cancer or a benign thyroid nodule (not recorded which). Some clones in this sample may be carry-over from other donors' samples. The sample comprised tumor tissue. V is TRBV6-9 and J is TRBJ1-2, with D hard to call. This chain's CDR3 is CASSYYLSSSRLTGYTF. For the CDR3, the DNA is TGTGCCAGCAGTTATTATTTGTCTTCTAGTCGACTTACGGGCTACACCTTC.